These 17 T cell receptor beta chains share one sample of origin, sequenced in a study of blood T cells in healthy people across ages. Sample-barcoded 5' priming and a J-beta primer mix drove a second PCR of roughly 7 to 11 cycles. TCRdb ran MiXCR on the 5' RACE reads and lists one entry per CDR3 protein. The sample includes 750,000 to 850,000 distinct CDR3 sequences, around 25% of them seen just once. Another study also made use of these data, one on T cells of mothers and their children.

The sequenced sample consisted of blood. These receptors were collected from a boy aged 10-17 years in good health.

The chain's CDR3 is CASTRTGSTGQPQHF. In nucleotides, the CDR3 is TGTGCCAGCACCCGGACAGGGTCTACAGGTCAGCCCCAGCATTTT. The rearrangement uses TRBV7-2 and TRBJ1-5, with TRBD1 matching 8 bases. Germline V gene data show CDR1 as SGHTA and CDR2 as FQGNSA. V lost 7 bases and J lost 6; bases outside the gene matches: 11. CDR3 length equals 15 residues.

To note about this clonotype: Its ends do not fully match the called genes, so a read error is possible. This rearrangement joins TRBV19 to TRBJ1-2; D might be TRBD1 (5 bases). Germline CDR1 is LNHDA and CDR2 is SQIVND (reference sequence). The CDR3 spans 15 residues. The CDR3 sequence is CASSSGDLANYGYTF. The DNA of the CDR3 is TGTGCCAGTAGTTCGGGGGACTTAGCTAACTATGGCTATACCTTC.

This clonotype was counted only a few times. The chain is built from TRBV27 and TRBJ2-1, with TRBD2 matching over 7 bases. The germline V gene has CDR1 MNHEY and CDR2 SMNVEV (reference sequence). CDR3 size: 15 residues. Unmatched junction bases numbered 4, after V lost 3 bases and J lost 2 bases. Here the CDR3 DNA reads TGTGCCAGCAGTTTTTCTAGCGGAACCTACAATGAGCAGTTCTTC. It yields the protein CASSFSSGTYNEQFF.

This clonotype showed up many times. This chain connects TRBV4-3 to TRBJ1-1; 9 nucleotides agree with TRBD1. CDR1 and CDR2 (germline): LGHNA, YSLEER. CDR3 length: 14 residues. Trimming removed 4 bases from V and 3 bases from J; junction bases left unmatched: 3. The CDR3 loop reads CASSLGQGHTEAFF. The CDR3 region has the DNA TGCGCCAGCAGCCTGGGACAGGGTCACACTGAAGCTTTCTTT.

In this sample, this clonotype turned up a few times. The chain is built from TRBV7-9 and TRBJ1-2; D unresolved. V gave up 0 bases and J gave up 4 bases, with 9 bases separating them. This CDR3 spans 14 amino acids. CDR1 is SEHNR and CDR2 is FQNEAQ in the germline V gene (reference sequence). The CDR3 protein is CASSLAGDGYGYTF. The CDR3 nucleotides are TGTGCCAGCAGCTTAGCTGGGGATGGCTATGGCTACACCTTC.

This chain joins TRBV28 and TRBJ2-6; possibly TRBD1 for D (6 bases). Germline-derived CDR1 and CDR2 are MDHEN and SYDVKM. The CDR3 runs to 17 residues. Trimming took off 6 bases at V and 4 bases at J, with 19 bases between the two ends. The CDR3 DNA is TGTGCCAGCAGCAGTGGACAGTCTCGAGCGGGGGCCAACGTCCTGACTTTC. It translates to CASSSGQSRAGANVLTF.

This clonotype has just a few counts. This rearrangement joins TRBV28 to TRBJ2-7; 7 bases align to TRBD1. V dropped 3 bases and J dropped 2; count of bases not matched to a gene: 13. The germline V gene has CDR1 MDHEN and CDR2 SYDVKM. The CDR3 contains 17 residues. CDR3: CASSFSARDSSTYEQYF. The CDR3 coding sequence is TGTGCCAGCAGTTTTTCGGCGAGGGACAGTTCTACCTACGAGCAGTACTTC.

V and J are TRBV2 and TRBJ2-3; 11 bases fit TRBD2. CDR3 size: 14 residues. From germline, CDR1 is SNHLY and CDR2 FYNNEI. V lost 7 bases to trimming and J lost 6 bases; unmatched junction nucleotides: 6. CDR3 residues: CASTIAGGADTQYF. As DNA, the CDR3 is TGTGCCAGCACCATAGCGGGGGGGGCTGATACGCAGTATTTT.

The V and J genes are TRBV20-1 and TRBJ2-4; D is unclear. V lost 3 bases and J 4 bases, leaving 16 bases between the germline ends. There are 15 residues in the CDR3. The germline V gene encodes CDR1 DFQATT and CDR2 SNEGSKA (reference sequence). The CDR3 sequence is CSARFGFAGKNIQYF. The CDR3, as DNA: TGCAGTGCTAGGTTCGGATTCGCTGGAAAAAACATTCAGTACTTC.

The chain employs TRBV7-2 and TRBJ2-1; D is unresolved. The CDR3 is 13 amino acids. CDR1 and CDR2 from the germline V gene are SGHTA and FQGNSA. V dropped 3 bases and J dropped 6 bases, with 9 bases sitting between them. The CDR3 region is CASSLRTPNEQFF. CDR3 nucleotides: TGTGCCAGCAGCTTGCGGACCCCCAATGAGCAGTTCTTC.

DNA for the CDR3: TGTGCCAGCAGTTTTACCACTAACAATGAGCAGTTCTTC. Translated, it gives CASSFTTNNEQFF. The chain links TRBV12-3 or TRBV12-4 to TRBJ2-1; D is unresolved. This CDR3 has 13 amino acids. The V and J ends lost 3 bases and 5 bases respectively, with 8 bases between them.

The CDR3 sequence is CASSAPGFGINQPQHF. In DNA form, the CDR3 reads TGTGCCAGCAGCGCCCCTGGGTTTGGGATCAATCAGCCCCAGCATTTT. The genes are TRBV7-9 and TRBJ1-5, with D unclear. CDR1 SEHNR and CDR2 FQNEAQ come from the germline V gene (reference sequence). The CDR3 runs to 16 residues. Trimming took 5 bases from V and 3 from J, leaving 17 bases between them.

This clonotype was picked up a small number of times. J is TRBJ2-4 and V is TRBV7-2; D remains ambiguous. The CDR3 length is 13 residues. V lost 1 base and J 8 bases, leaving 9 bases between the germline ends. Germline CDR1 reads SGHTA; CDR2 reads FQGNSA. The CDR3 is CASSLVSSDIQYF. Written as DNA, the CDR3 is TGTGCCAGCAGCTTAGTTAGCAGTGACATTCAGTACTTC.

The CDR3 DNA follows: TGTGCCACCAGTGATTCCTCCAGGGTTGGAGGCTACACCTTC. Translated, it gives CATSDSSRVGGYTF. This sequence joins TRBV24-1 and TRBJ1-2; weak D call: TRBD1 (5 bases). CDR3 size: 14 residues. The V end was cut by 2 bases, the J end by 8 bases, with 14 bases between. The V gene's germline CDR1 is KGHDR and CDR2 SFDVKD.

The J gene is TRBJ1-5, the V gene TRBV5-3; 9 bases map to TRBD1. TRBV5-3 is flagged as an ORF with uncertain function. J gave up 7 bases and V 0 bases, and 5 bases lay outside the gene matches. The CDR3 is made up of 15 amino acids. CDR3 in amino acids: CARSLGGTGRQPQHF. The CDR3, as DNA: TGTGCCAGAAGCTTGGGTGGGACAGGGCGGCAGCCCCAGCATTTT.

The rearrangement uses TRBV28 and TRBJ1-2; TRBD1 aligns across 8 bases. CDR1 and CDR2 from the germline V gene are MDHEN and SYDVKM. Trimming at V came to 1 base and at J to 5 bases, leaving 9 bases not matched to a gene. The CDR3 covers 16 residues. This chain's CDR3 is CASSLLDGRGRYGYTF. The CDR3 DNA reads TGTGCCAGCAGTTTATTAGACGGCAGGGGGCGTTATGGCTACACCTTC.

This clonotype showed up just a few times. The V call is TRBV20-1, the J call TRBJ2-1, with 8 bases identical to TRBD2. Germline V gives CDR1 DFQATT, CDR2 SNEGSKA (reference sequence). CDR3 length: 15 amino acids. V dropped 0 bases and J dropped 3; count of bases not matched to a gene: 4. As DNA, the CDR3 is TGCAGTGCTAGAGATCAAGGGACTAGCTACAATGAGCAGTTCTTC. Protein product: CSARDQGTSYNEQFF.